This T cell receptor (beta chain) was profiled in a study of blood T cell repertoires in COVID-19. Generated by immunoSEQ multiplex PCR, the TCRdb table keeps only in-frame clones and is missing some. Of more than 150,000 clones listed, approximately 80% are singletons. V gave up 4 bases and J gave up 3 bases; unmatched junction bases: 7. The germline V gene encodes CDR1 MNHEY and CDR2 SVGEGT. The CDR3 runs to 15 residues. Specimen: peripheral blood. J is TRBJ2-7 and V is TRBV6-2 or TRBV6-3, with 9 nucleotides matching TRBD1. The receptor comes from a woman between 55 and 75 years old with acute or convalescent COVID-19. The CDR3 protein is CASSLQGAGFYEQYF. CDR3 DNA: TGTGCCAGCAGTTTACAGGGGGCGGGATTCTACGAGCAGTACTTC.